This T cell receptor beta chain was obtained from a study of beta chain features in type 1 diabetes (dated by TCRdb to 2017 to 2018). Some background on the complete study: Patients and healthy donors did not differ in mean age, gender distribution, total cell number or subset yield. A total of 90 million to 130 million sorted cells were examined across all samples, and a strong correlation was observed between cell number per subset and RNA yield. The study compared TCRB repertoires of sorted circulating CD4+ T cell subsets between recently diagnosed type 1 diabetes patients and matched healthy donors. Regulatory and stem cell-like memory subsets were obtained from only 8 patients and roughly 8 healthy donors, while naive and central memory subsets were obtained from all 30 or so donors. Overall results and qualifications from the work: A moderate but significant shortening of TCRB CDR3 length was observed in type 1 diabetes patients in all four CD4+ subsets. Because cDNA rather than genomic DNA was sequenced, highly expressing activated cells could have been over-represented, although no difference in activation and CD3 levels was found between groups. Shorter templates might have been favored by PCR, but patient and control samples were amplified and corrected together, so both groups would have been affected equally by any skew. Only small numbers of individuals were included in the HLA sub-analyses, which left unresolved whether HLA type had any influence on TCRB rearrangement. Naive, central memory and regulatory TCRB repertoires appeared to be more alike among patients than among healthy donors. Fewer insertions and more nucleotide deletions at VDJ recombination sites were observed in patients with type 1 diabetes, implying thymic rearrangement abnormalities.

Each donor gave one peripheral blood draw, around 0.12 L on average, collected into heparinised tubes. Naive, central memory, regulatory and stem cell-like memory CD4+ T cells were sorted on a BD FACSAria II using a panel including CD45RO, CCR7, CD25, CD127, CD95 and CD27. All sorted populations exceeded 95% purity. PBMCs were isolated immediately by Lymphoprep density gradient centrifugation and stained directly without culture. To minimize batch effects, samples were stained and sorted in pairs, one healthy donor with one patient per experiment. The germline V gene (reference sequence) specifies SGHNT as CDR1 and YYREEE as CDR2. The junction carries 10 bases between V and J, which are trimmed by 4 bases and 4 bases respectively. Taken from cysteine to phenylalanine, the CDR3 has 13 residues. CDR3 DNA is the only sequence kept; it has 39 bases, read in frame from the first base. About this clone: It has no known antigen specificity. Within one base of it there is no much larger clone, and no base qualities were kept.

The High Capacity cDNA Reverse Transcription Kit was used to reverse transcribe all of the isolated RNA, meaning that expressed TCRB transcripts were what got sequenced. Deep immunoSEQ sequencing was performed on naive, central memory and regulatory T cell samples, with an average of roughly 3.5 million total reads per sample. Sorted cells were lysed in RLT buffer, and RNA was extracted using DNase-treated RNeasy Micro or Mini kits according to cell number. Each cell subset was processed on its own to prevent cross-contamination, while patient and healthy donor samples were processed together. The immunoSEQ multiplex PCR was used to amplify TCRB sequences from cDNA, yielding 87-bp fragments that span the CDR3 region. The amplicons were sequenced using the Illumina HiSeq platform. On the authors' methods: PCR bias was corrected computationally using synthetic template baselines, and reads within Hamming distance 2 were collapsed, with unmergeable singletons discarded. Reads were aligned against IMGT so that V, D and J genes, CDR3 length and insertions or deletions at six rearrangement sites could be assigned. Within each subset, clonotype counts were normalized to the number of sorted cells before true diversity and Gini coefficients were calculated with the tcR R package. The overlap coefficient, calculated on TCRB nucleotide sequences, was used to quantify repertoire sharing. This is the immuneACCESS table as TCRdb keeps it, with only in-frame sequences that have V and J called. A part of the clones is gone; compared with another copy, unresolved V genes explain less than half, and the rest is unexplained. From that table come the V and J calls and clone size; the DNA was used to work out D and trimming. The sample records a few hundred thousand clones, around 15% of which are singletons. The ten largest clones take up over 5% of the sample.

The clonotype was recovered from a man aged 25-45 years in good health. The V and J genes are TRBV5-4 and TRBJ2-3; the D gene is perhaps TRBD2, from 5 matching bases. The sample taken for sequencing was central memory CD4+ T cells from blood. The DNA sequence follows: TGTGCCAGCAGCCTGGACTTATCAGATACGCAGTATTTT. This is translated as CASSLDLSDTQYF.